This entry lists 30 T cell receptor beta chains sequenced from one sample in a study of T cell changes during pregnancy in multiple sclerosis. Sequencing used immunoSEQ multiplex PCR; TCRdb keeps in-frame clones, though not all of them. Of approximately 60,000 clones in the sample, over 85% were seen once. This specimen was CD4+ T cells from peripheral blood mononuclear cells, taken before pregnancy. The receptors were gathered from a female donor with multiple sclerosis, enrolled in a pregnancy study.

This chain connects TRBV5-4 to TRBJ2-5; TRBD2 is a possible D gene (7 bases). Germline V lookup: CDR1 SGHNT, CDR2 YYREEE (reference sequence). The CDR3 consists of 16 residues. Trimming left V 4 bases short and J 3 bases short, with 19 bases between. The CDR3 is CASSPRGASGEETQYF. DNA for the CDR3: TGTGCCAGCAGCCCCCGGGGGGCTAGCGGCGAAGAGACCCAGTACTTC.

This sequence joins TRBV29-1 and TRBJ2-1, with D perhaps matching TRBD2 (5 bases). The CDR3 spans 15 residues. Deletions cut 7 bases from V and 2 bases from J, with 18 bases between. Germline-derived CDR1 and CDR2 are SQVTM and ANQGSEA. The CDR3 spells CSAQRHTSTYNEQFF. DNA of the CDR3: TGCAGCGCCCAACGCCACACTAGTACCTACAATGAGCAGTTCTTC.

The chain has TRBV27 and TRBJ2-5; possibly TRBD2 for D (6 bases). Germline values: CDR1 MNHEY, CDR2 SMNVEV (reference sequence). Trimming pared 8 bases from V and 5 bases from J, leaving 15 bases between. The CDR3 spans 13 residues. CDR3 bases: TGTGCCAGCGCTCGATATGGGAGGGAGACCCAGTACTTC. It translates to CASARYGRETQYF.

The sample holds one count of this clone. This chain connects TRBV27 to TRBJ1-2; unclear D gene. The CDR3 runs to 14 residues. Looked up from germline, CDR1 is MNHEY and CDR2 is SMNVEV (reference sequence). V was clipped by 6 bases and J by 4 bases, with 15 bases between them. DNA for the CDR3: TGTGCCAGCAGAAAAGCAGAGGGTTCCTATGGCTACACCTTC. Its protein is CASRKAEGSYGYTF.

The CDR3 DNA follows: TGTGCCAGCAGCTGGACAGGGACGAACACCGGGGAGCTGTTTTTT. This sequence encodes CASSWTGTNTGELFF. This chain uses TRBV11-3 with TRBJ2-2, with 8 bases identical to TRBD1. Trimming at V came to 4 bases and at J to 0 bases, leaving 1 base not matched to a gene. This CDR3 has 15 amino acids. Germline V gives CDR1 SGHNT, CDR2 YENEEA.

The genes are TRBV4-3 and TRBJ2-4; perhaps TRBD2 as D (6 bases). V was clipped by 4 bases and J by 10 bases, with 17 bases between them. Germline CDR1 LGHNA, CDR2 YSLEER. This CDR3 contains 14 residues. CDR3 loop: CASSRKNGGVIQYF. The CDR3 DNA reads TGCGCCAGCAGCCGCAAGAACGGGGGAGTTATTCAGTACTTC.

A remark on this clone: The junction departs from the called germline gene at one end, perhaps through a read error. V is TRBV6-5 and J is TRBJ1-2, with 9 bases aligning to TRBD1. The CDR3 is 15 amino acids. Germline V gene data show CDR1 as MNHEY and CDR2 as SVGAGI. The CDR3 region has the DNA TGTGCCAGCAGGTACTGGGACAGGGAGAGGTATGGCTACACCTTC. Amino acid sequence: CASRYWDRERYGYTF.

V is TRBV30 and J is TRBJ1-1, with D maybe TRBD1 (6 bases). Germline CDR1 and CDR2: GTSNPN and SVGIG (reference sequence). The CDR3 consists of 15 residues. V lost 3 bases to trimming and J lost 0 bases, with 14 bases between them. CDR3 nucleotides: TGTGCCTGGAGAGGCAGGGGATTTATGAACACTGAAGCTTTCTTT. This gives the protein CAWRGRGFMNTEAFF.

The rearrangement joins TRBV20-1 to TRBJ1-2; D remains unclear. Germline V gene sequence: CDR1 DFQATT, CDR2 SNEGSKA (reference sequence). V dropped 7 bases and J dropped 4 bases, with 10 bases sitting between them. The CDR3 totals 11 residues. CDR3: CSVSTVYGYTF. CDR3 sequence (DNA): TGCAGTGTATCTACGGTCTATGGCTACACCTTC.

The chain has TRBV7-9 and TRBJ2-3; 9 bases align to TRBD2. This CDR3 has 16 residues. V dropped 3 bases and J dropped 1; count of bases not matched to a gene: 5. CDR1 and CDR2 from the germline V gene are SEHNR and FQNEAQ (reference sequence). CDR3 sequence (DNA): TGTGCCAGCAGCTTCCCGACTAGCGGCCGCACAGATACGCAGTATTTT. Translating it yields CASSFPTSGRTDTQYF.

The rearrangement links TRBV6-5 to TRBJ2-5; the D is unclear. Trimming stripped 0 bases from V and 5 bases from J, with 13 bases between. CDR3 size: 15 residues. Germline CDR1 and CDR2: MNHEY and SVGAGI. CDR3 region: CASSYSGVLKETQYF. The CDR3, as DNA: TGTGCCAGCAGTTACTCCGGAGTTCTTAAGGAGACCCAGTACTTC.

This clone is a singleton in its sample. The chain links TRBV5-6 to TRBJ2-1; D perhaps matches TRBD2 (6 bases). Germline loops: CDR1 SGHDT, CDR2 YYEEEE. There are 13 residues in the CDR3. Trimming removed 4 bases from V and 13 bases from J, with 18 bases in between. This CDR3 reads CASSPGAGIFQFF. For the CDR3, the DNA is TGTGCCAGCAGCCCTGGGGCGGGAATCTTTCAGTTCTTC.

The V gene is TRBV19, the J gene TRBJ1-2; D gene unclear. Germline CDR1 is LNHDA and CDR2 is SQIVND (reference sequence). This CDR3 contains 15 residues. Trimming took off 5 bases at V and 4 bases at J, with 17 bases between the two ends. The CDR3 sequence is CASSYTITDLYGYTF. For the CDR3, the DNA is TGTGCCAGTAGTTATACGATCACAGATCTCTATGGCTACACCTTC.

This clone was seen once. The J gene is TRBJ2-4, the V gene TRBV30; 7 nucleotides agree with TRBD2. CDR3 length equals 15 residues. Germline V gene sequence: CDR1 GTSNPN, CDR2 SVGIG (reference sequence). J was trimmed by 0 bases and V by 8 bases; bases with no gene match: 10. The DNA of the CDR3 is TGTGCCCGGGGGGAGGGGAAACTAGCCAAAAACATTCAGTACTTC. This translates into CARGEGKLAKNIQYF. The entire variable domain, with the rest obtained from reference TRBV30 and TRBJ2-4, is as follows: SQTIHQWPATLVQPVGSPLSLECTVEGTSNPNLYWYRQAAGRGLQLLFYSVGIGQISSEVPQNLSASRPQDRQFILSSKKLLLSDSGFYLCARGEGKLAKNIQYFGAGTRLSVL.

The chain carries TRBV7-9 and TRBJ2-2; D perhaps matches TRBD1 (5 bases). The V end was cut by 3 bases, the J end by 4 bases, with 15 bases between. The CDR3 spans 16 residues. Germline V lookup: CDR1 SEHNR, CDR2 FQNEAQ (reference sequence). The CDR3 sequence: CASSFQGQGGTGELFF. DNA of the CDR3: TGTGCCAGCAGCTTTCAAGGGCAGGGTGGCACCGGGGAGCTGTTTTTT.

This chain joins TRBV7-2 and TRBJ2-1; tentative D call: TRBD2 (6 bases). Germline V gene sequence: CDR1 SGHTA, CDR2 FQGNSA. The germline V and J ends were trimmed by 7 bases and 4 bases, with 20 bases remaining between them. This CDR3 contains 16 residues. The CDR3 DNA reads TGTGCCAGCACCGATAAACCGGGACTCTCTTACAATGAGCAGTTCTTC. It translates to CASTDKPGLSYNEQFF.

The chain links TRBV28 to TRBJ1-1, with D unclear. Trimming removed 10 bases at V and 6 bases at J, with 12 bases between. This CDR3 spans 11 amino acids. In germline, CDR1 is MDHEN, CDR2 SYDVKM. CDR3 DNA sequence: TGTGCCACCCGGAGCAAACCTGAAGCTTTCTTT. Translated: CATRSKPEAFF. Using reference TRBV28 and TRBJ1-1 for the parts outside the CDR3, the full variable domain is DVKVTQSSRYLVKRTGEKVFLECVQDMDHENMFWYRQDPGLGLRLIYFSYDVKMKEKGDIPEGYSVSREKKERFSLILESASTNQTSMYLCATRSKPEAFFGQGTRLTVV.

The chain uses TRBV5-1 and TRBJ1-1; 7 nucleotides line up with TRBD1. Losses at the gene ends were 1 base for V and 1 base for J; bases not matched to a gene: 4. The germline CDR1 and CDR2 sequences are SGHRS and YFSETQ. The CDR3 has 15 amino acids. CDR3 sequence reads: CASSLLTGANTEAFF. CDR3 in DNA: TGCGCCAGCAGCTTGCTTACAGGGGCGAACACTGAAGCTTTCTTT.

The chain is built from TRBV13 and TRBJ2-3, with TRBD2 matching over 10 bases. Germline CDR1 reads PRHDT; CDR2 reads FYEKMQ (reference sequence). This CDR3 spans 18 amino acids. V gave up 3 bases and J gave up 2 bases; unmatched junction bases: 11. This CDR3 is CASSFSSGRTLVTDTQYF. The CDR3 coding sequence is TGTGCCAGCAGCTTCTCTAGCGGGAGAACCCTCGTCACAGATACGCAGTATTTT.

This chain uses TRBV10-1 with TRBJ2-1; D might be TRBD2 (6 bases). Germline CDR1 and CDR2: WNHNN and SYGVQD (reference sequence). The CDR3 covers 13 residues. V was trimmed by 2 bases and J by 4 bases, leaving 6 bases between them. CDR3 bases: TGCGCCAGCAGTGAGGGAGGGTACAATGAGCAGTTCTTC. Its protein product is CASSEGGYNEQFF.

The genes are TRBV7-2 and TRBJ2-7; TRBD1 matches at 10 bases. The CDR3 runs to 16 residues. V lost 3 bases to trimming and J lost 2 bases; unmatched junction nucleotides: 7. From germline, CDR1 is SGHTA and CDR2 FQGNSA. The CDR3 loop is CASSLGWGTGAYEQYF. In nucleotides, the CDR3 is TGTGCCAGCAGCTTGGGTTGGGGGACAGGGGCCTACGAGCAGTACTTC.

The rearrangement joins TRBV5-4 to TRBJ1-2, with D unresolved. CDR3 size: 15 residues. The ends were cut back, 4 bases at V and 8 bases at J, with 21 bases in the middle. Germline CDR1 SGHNT, CDR2 YYREEE (reference sequence). The CDR3 spells CASSGAGRTTMGYTF. In nucleotides, the CDR3 is TGTGCCAGCAGCGGAGCGGGCAGGACTACTATGGGCTACACCTTC.

This chain joins TRBV2 and TRBJ2-1, with 8 nucleotides matching TRBD2. The CDR3 runs 14 residues. After removal of 10 bases from V and 1 base from J, the junction contained 6 bases not matched to a gene. Per the germline V gene, CDR1 is SNHLY and CDR2 is FYNNEI. The CDR3 reads CATPAGVSYNEQFF. The DNA for the CDR3 is TGTGCCACCCCAGCGGGAGTGTCCTACAATGAGCAGTTCTTC.

J is TRBJ2-2 and V is TRBV4-1; tentative D call: TRBD2 (6 bases). The germline V gene has CDR1 MGHRA and CDR2 YSYEKL. The CDR3 sequence is 15 residues long. Trimming pared 1 base from V and 8 bases from J, leaving 14 bases between. CDR3 bases: TGCGCCAGCAGCCAAGTAGGCCTAGCGATAGGGGAGCTGTTTTTT. Translating it yields CASSQVGLAIGELFF.

This rearrangement joins TRBV6-1 to TRBJ1-4; no firm D call. V was shortened by 6 bases and J by 0 bases, with 11 bases between the two germline ends. The CDR3 covers 15 residues. Germline CDR1 MNHNS, CDR2 SASEGT. The CDR3 is CASRRSTATNEKLFF. In DNA, the CDR3 is TGTGCCAGCAGACGTTCCACAGCAACTAATGAAAAACTGTTTTTT.

The chain couples TRBV7-9 to TRBJ2-7; a possible D gene is TRBD1 (6 bases). Trimming pared 4 bases from V and 2 bases from J, leaving 15 bases between. CDR3 length: 15 residues. Germline assignment: CDR1 SEHNR and CDR2 FQNEAQ (reference sequence). CDR3 coding DNA: TGTGCCAGCAGCTCCAACCGGGACACCACCTACGAGCAGTACTTC. Protein sequence: CASSSNRDTTYEQYF.

This chain uses TRBV13 with TRBJ1-1; the match to TRBD1 covers 11 bases. The CDR3 covers 17 residues. The V gene end was trimmed by 1 base and the J gene end by 5 bases; junction bases not matched to a gene: 9. The germline V gene encodes CDR1 PRHDT and CDR2 FYEKMQ (reference sequence). The CDR3 is CASSLEIGTGGDTEAFF. The CDR3 nucleotides read TGTGCCAGCAGCTTAGAAATAGGGACAGGGGGAGATACTGAAGCTTTCTTT.

V gene TRBV2 combines with J gene TRBJ2-7; D possibly corresponds to TRBD1 (5 bases). CDR1 is SNHLY and CDR2 is FYNNEI in the germline V gene. This CDR3 is 13 amino acids long. The germline V and J ends were trimmed by 5 bases and 2 bases, with 10 bases remaining between them. The CDR3 loop reads CASSQDSTYEQYF. In DNA form, the CDR3 reads TGTGCCAGCAGTCAAGACAGCACCTACGAGCAGTACTTC.

The chain is built from TRBV7-3 and TRBJ2-1, with 14 bases matching TRBD2. Germline V lookup: CDR1 SGHTA, CDR2 FQGTGA. Germline trimming cut 0 bases from V and 5 bases from J; bases unmatched to any gene: 6. The CDR3 sequence is 18 residues long. The CDR3 is CASSLTPRLAGGDNEQFF. The CDR3 DNA reads as TGTGCCAGCAGCTTAACGCCCCGACTAGCGGGAGGGGACAATGAGCAGTTCTTC.

The V and J genes are TRBV7-2 and TRBJ2-4; perhaps TRBD1 as D (6 bases). This CDR3 comprises 16 residues. Trimming took 1 base from V and 0 from J, leaving 10 bases between them. CDR1 and CDR2 (germline): SGHTA, FQGNSA. The CDR3 sequence is CASSLEQGKAKNIQYF. As DNA, the CDR3 is TGTGCCAGCAGCTTAGAACAGGGCAAAGCCAAAAACATTCAGTACTTC.